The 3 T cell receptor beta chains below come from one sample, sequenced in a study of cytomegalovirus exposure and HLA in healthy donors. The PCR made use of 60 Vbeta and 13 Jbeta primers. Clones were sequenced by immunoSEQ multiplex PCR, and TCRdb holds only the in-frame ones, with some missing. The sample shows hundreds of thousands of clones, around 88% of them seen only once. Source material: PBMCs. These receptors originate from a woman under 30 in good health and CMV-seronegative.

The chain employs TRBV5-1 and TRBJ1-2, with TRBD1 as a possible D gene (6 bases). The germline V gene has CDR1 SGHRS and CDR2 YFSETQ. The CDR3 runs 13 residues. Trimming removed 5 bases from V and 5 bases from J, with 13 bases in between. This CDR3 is CASRMDSAYGYTF. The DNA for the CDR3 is TGCGCCAGCAGAATGGACAGCGCTTATGGCTACACCTTC.

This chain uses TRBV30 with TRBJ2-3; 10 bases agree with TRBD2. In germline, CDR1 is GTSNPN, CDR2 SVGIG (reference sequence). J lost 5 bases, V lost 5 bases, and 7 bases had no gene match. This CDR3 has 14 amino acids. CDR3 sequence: CAWEDSGRQDTQYF. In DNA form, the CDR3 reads TGTGCCTGGGAGGATAGCGGGAGGCAAGATACGCAGTATTTT. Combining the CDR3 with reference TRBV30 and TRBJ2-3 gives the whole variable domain SQTIHQWPATLVQPVGSPLSLECTVEGTSNPNLYWYRQAAGRGLQLLFYSVGIGQISSEVPQNLSASRPQDRQFILSSKKLLLSDSGFYLCAWEDSGRQDTQYFGPGTRLTVL.

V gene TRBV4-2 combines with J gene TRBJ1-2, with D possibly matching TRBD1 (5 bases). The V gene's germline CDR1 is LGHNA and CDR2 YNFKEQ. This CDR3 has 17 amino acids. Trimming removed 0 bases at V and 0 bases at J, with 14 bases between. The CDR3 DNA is TGTGCCAGCAGCCAAGAAGAAGCAGGGAAAACTAACTATGGCTACACCTTC. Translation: CASSQEEAGKTNYGYTF.